Given below is one T cell receptor (beta chain) in context. Antigen: not known. This entry comes from a study of cytomegalovirus exposure and HLA in healthy donors. Study information: Some 91 million unique TCRs from HLA-typed donors were held in an early release of data.

The CDR3 has 14 amino acids. CDR1 and CDR2 (germline): SGHRS, YFSETQ. V lost 0 bases and J lost 5, with 11 bases in between. The study, taken as a whole, reports: Immune exposure information available was restricted to CMV serostatus. A classifier reportedly called cytomegalovirus status with high sensitivity and specificity. Later on, analysis showed that most CMV-associated TCR beta chains appeared to be HLA-restricted.

PCR employed 60 Vbeta and 13 Jbeta primers. Generated by immunoSEQ multiplex PCR, the TCRdb table keeps only in-frame clones and is missing some. This sample has some 180,000 clones; 60% to 85% occur once, and the top ten carry about 1.5%. The chain combines TRBV5-1 with TRBJ1-1; D unresolved. The sequencing input was PBMCs. The receptor's source is a man aged 18 to 30 in good health and CMV-seronegative. Written as DNA, the CDR3 is TGCGCCAGCAGCTTGGGGGGAGAATTTACTGAAGCTTTCTTT. This sequence encodes CASSLGGEFTEAFF.